Below are 15 T cell receptor beta chains sequenced from a single sample in a study of T cell responses to AZD1222 COVID-19 vaccine. Some clones are missing from TCRdb's copy, which holds only in-frame ones; the method was immunoSEQ multiplex PCR. Among about 140,000 clones listed, roughly 90% were seen once. The material was peripheral blood, obtained 28 days after the second AZD1222 dose. Source of these receptors: an adult who received the AZD1222 COVID-19 vaccine.

The chain uses TRBV4-2 and TRBJ1-5, with D uncertain. Germline V gives CDR1 LGHNA, CDR2 YNFKEQ. With 4 bases removed from V and 7 bases from J, the gap between germline ends came to 8 bases. CDR3 size: 12 residues. The CDR3 sequence: CASSRSGQPQHF. The CDR3 region has the DNA TGTGCCAGCAGCCGAAGCGGACAGCCCCAGCATTTT.

The chain is built from TRBV2 and TRBJ2-1; no clear D. Trimming took off 6 bases at V and 7 bases at J, with 10 bases between the two ends. Per germline, CDR1 SNHLY and CDR2 FYNNEI. The CDR3 is made up of 12 amino acids. CDR3 in amino acids: CASRESWNEQFF. The CDR3 DNA reads as TGTGCCAGCAGAGAAAGCTGGAATGAGCAGTTCTTC.

J is TRBJ1-1 and V is TRBV5-1; TRBD1 is a possible D gene (6 bases). Germline loops: CDR1 SGHRS, CDR2 YFSETQ. The V and J ends lost 3 bases and 1 base respectively, with 22 bases between them. CDR3 length: 18 amino acids. The CDR3 protein is CASSSSIMVRTENTEAFF. The CDR3 DNA reads TGCGCCAGCAGCTCGAGTATTATGGTTAGGACAGAGAACACTGAAGCTTTCTTT.

The chain links TRBV27 to TRBJ1-5; tentative D call: TRBD1 (6 bases). The V end lost 1 base, the J end lost 2 bases, and 12 bases lay between the germline ends. The germline gives CDR1 MNHEY, CDR2 SMNVEV (reference sequence). The CDR3 contains 16 residues. CDR3 DNA sequence: TGTGCCAGCAGTTTATGGGGGACAAAAGGCAATCAGCCCCAGCATTTT. Protein: CASSLWGTKGNQPQHF.

The chain recombines TRBV9 with TRBJ1-2, with TRBD1 as a possible D gene (5 bases). Trimming took off 0 bases at V and 7 bases at J, with 13 bases between the two ends. The germline CDR1 and CDR2 sequences are SGDLS and YYNGEE. The CDR3 sequence is 14 residues long. The DNA of the CDR3 is TGTGCCAGCAGCGTAGCTACGCAGGGACGTGGCTACACCTTC. As protein: CASSVATQGRGYTF.

The gene calls are TRBV7-2 and TRBJ1-5; unclear D gene. Germline CDR1 and CDR2: SGHTA and FQGNSA. Trimming removed 3 bases at V and 5 bases at J, with 11 bases between. The CDR3 spans 14 residues. CDR3 sequence: CASSFKGFDQPQHF. The CDR3 DNA sequence: TGTGCCAGCAGCTTTAAGGGATTTGATCAGCCCCAGCATTTT.

This chain connects TRBV24-1 to TRBJ1-5; 10 bases map to TRBD1. The CDR3 has 13 residues. Losses at the gene ends were 9 bases for V and 5 bases for J; bases not matched to a gene: 3. From germline, CDR1 is KGHDR and CDR2 SFDVKD. The CDR3 loop reads CATQGQGYQPQHF. CDR3 bases: TGTGCCACCCAGGGACAGGGGTATCAGCCCCAGCATTTT.

The CDR3, as DNA: TGTGCCAGCAGCTTATTAGCAGGACTAGCGGTCGGAAATGAGCAGTTCTTC. Its translation: CASSLLAGLAVGNEQFF. The genes are TRBV11-2 and TRBJ2-1, with TRBD2 matching over 10 bases. V lost 2 bases, J lost 7 bases, and 11 bases stayed unmatched. Germline loops: CDR1 SGHAT, CDR2 FQNNGV. The CDR3 runs 17 residues.

The V call is TRBV7-2, the J call TRBJ1-2, with TRBD1 matching over 9 bases. The trim removed 1 base at V and 2 bases at J, leaving 5 bases unmatched. This CDR3 has 16 residues. Germline assignment: CDR1 SGHTA and CDR2 FQGNSA. CDR3 nucleotide sequence: TGTGCCAGCAGCTTAGGTACCGGGACAGGGAACTATGGCTACACCTTC. This gives the protein CASSLGTGTGNYGYTF.

J is TRBJ1-6 and V is TRBV12-3 or TRBV12-4; 8 bases match TRBD1. There are 13 residues in the CDR3. V lost 5 bases to trimming and J lost 7 bases; unmatched junction nucleotides: 1. CDR3 sequence reads: CASSRDRNSPLHF. The CDR3 bases are TGTGCCAGCAGTCGGGACAGGAATTCACCCCTCCACTTT.

This chain's CDR3 is CASTWILAGGPTDTQYF. The CDR3 DNA reads TGTGCCAGCACCTGGATTTTAGCGGGGGGGCCCACAGATACGCAGTATTTT. This sequence joins TRBV11-2 and TRBJ2-3; 11 bases line up with TRBD2. J gave up 2 bases and V 7 bases, and 11 bases lay outside the gene matches. CDR1 is SGHAT and CDR2 is FQNNGV in the germline V gene. The CDR3 is made up of 17 amino acids.

The genes are TRBV9 and TRBJ2-7; 8 bases are a match to TRBD1. CDR1 and CDR2 (germline): SGDLS, YYNGEE. V was pared by 0 bases and J by 3 bases, with 5 bases of the junction left unmatched. The CDR3 has 15 amino acids. The CDR3 reads CASSVGQGAIYEQYF. CDR3 nucleotide sequence: TGTGCCAGCAGCGTAGGGCAGGGGGCCATCTACGAGCAGTACTTC.

The V gene is TRBV6-5, the J gene TRBJ1-5; 9 nucleotides line up with TRBD1. The CDR3 has 15 amino acids. J was trimmed by 2 bases and V by 6 bases; bases with no gene match: 5. CDR1 is MNHEY, CDR2 SVGAGI, per germline. The CDR3: CASRETGGGNQPQHF. The CDR3 DNA reads TGTGCCAGCAGAGAGACAGGGGGAGGCAATCAGCCCCAGCATTTT.

This clone was counted only a few times. The rearrangement joins TRBV3-1 (or the pseudogene TRBV3-2) to TRBJ1-2, with D unresolved. Trimming removed 0 bases from V and 5 bases from J, with 13 bases in between. Germline values: CDR1 LGHDT, CDR2 YNNKEL (reference sequence). The CDR3 contains 15 residues. The CDR3 region is CASSQESVGSYGYTF. The DNA for the CDR3 is TGTGCCAGCAGCCAAGAAAGCGTCGGTTCGTATGGCTACACCTTC.

The rearrangement links TRBV11-1 to TRBJ2-1; no clear D. Germline V gives CDR1 SGHAT, CDR2 FQDESV (reference sequence). V was shortened by 2 bases and J by 8 bases, with 10 bases between the two germline ends. The CDR3 consists of 13 residues. CDR3 sequence (DNA): TGTGCCAGCAGCTTATCCTTAGCCGATGAGCAGTTCTTC. Translated: CASSLSLADEQFF. The variable domain in full, completed from reference TRBV11-1 and TRBJ2-1, reads EAEVAQSPRYKITEKSQAVAFWCDPISGHATLYWYRQILGQGPELLVQFQDESVVDDSQLPKDRFSAERLKGVDSTLKIQPAELGDSAMYLCASSLSLADEQFFGPGTRLTVL.